The present entry profiles one T cell receptor beta chain with its context. Sequenced by immunoSEQ multiplex PCR; TCRdb stores in-frame clones only, minus some. This listing includes approximately 39,000 clones. This specimen belongs to a study of T cells in women clearing cervical HPV infection. The sequenced material came from blood buffy coat. The clonotype comes from a woman between 18 and 69 years old with a cervical HPV16 infection that either progressed to CIN3+ or cleared (not recorded which).

CDR3 in amino acids: CSVEDSDRGASYEQYF. CDR3 DNA (partial): TGCAGCGTTGAAGACTCGGACAGGGGTGCCTCCTACGAG. The rearrangement joins TRBV29-1 to TRBJ2-7; 9 bases are a match to TRBD1. The read ends 3 residues shy of where the CDR3 ends; the end is completed using the germline J gene. The length of the CDR3 is 16 residues. Germline V lookup: CDR1 SQVTM, CDR2 ANQGSEA. Trimming cost V 0 bases and J 0 bases; bases outside gene matches: 6.